The T cell receptor (beta chain) under discussion was sequenced for a study of blood T cells in healthy people across ages. It was with a sample-barcoded 5' primer and a J-beta primer mix that a second PCR of roughly 7 to 12 cycles was run. TCRdb re-called the 5' RACE reads through MiXCR, storing one row per CDR3 protein. The sample lists around 1,000,000 distinct CDR3 sequences; roughly a quarter were seen once. These records were also assigned to another study, of T cells of mothers and their children. That source notes: Slightly higher overlap, not significant, was seen in related mother-child pairs than in unrelated pairs.

The TCR was taken from a girl aged 2 to 9 in good health. The source material was blood.

The CDR3, as DNA: TGTGCCAGCAGCCCGTTTTTATCCGGGACAGGGTTTTCAGACACTGAAGCTTTCTTT. It translates to CASSPFLSGTGFSDTEAFF. V usage is TRBV7-9 and J usage is TRBJ1-1, with 9 nucleotides matching TRBD1. After removal of 5 bases from V and 3 bases from J, the junction contained 19 bases not matched to a gene. Germline CDR1 is SEHNR and CDR2 is FQNEAQ (reference sequence). The CDR3 has 19 amino acids.